A single T cell receptor beta chain is shown here with its context. CDR1 and CDR2 (germline): SQVTM, ANQGSEA. CDR3 length: 12 amino acids. The V end lost 6 bases, the J end lost 6 bases, and 15 bases lay between the germline ends. Some clones are missing from TCRdb's copy, which holds only in-frame ones; the method was immunoSEQ multiplex PCR. Found here are 60,000 or so clones, about 90% of them singletons; the top ten hold roughly 2.1%. This sample is drawn from a study of T cell changes during pregnancy in multiple sclerosis. The sequenced sample was peripheral blood, obtained in the second trimester of pregnancy. The chain employs TRBV29-1 and TRBJ2-7; tentatively, D is TRBD2 (5 bases). The source of this sequence is a female donor in good health, enrolled as a control in a pregnancy study. In DNA form, the CDR3 reads TGCAGCGTCGTCCGAGGGAGCGGCGAGCAGTACTTC. Translated: CSVVRGSGEQYF.